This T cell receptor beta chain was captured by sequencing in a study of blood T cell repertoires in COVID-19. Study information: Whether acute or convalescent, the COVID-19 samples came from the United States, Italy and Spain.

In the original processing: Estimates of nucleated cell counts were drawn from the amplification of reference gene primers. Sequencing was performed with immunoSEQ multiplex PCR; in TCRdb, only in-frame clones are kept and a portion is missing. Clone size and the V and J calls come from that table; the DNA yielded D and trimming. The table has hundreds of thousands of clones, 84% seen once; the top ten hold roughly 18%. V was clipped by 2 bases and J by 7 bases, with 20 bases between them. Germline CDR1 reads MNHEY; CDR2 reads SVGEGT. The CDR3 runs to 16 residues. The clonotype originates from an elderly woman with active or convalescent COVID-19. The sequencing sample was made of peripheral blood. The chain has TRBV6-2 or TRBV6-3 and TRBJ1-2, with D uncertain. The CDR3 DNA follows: TGTGCCAGCAGTTACCCCATGACAACGTCCGGGATTGGCTACACCTTC. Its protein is CASSYPMTTSGIGYTF.